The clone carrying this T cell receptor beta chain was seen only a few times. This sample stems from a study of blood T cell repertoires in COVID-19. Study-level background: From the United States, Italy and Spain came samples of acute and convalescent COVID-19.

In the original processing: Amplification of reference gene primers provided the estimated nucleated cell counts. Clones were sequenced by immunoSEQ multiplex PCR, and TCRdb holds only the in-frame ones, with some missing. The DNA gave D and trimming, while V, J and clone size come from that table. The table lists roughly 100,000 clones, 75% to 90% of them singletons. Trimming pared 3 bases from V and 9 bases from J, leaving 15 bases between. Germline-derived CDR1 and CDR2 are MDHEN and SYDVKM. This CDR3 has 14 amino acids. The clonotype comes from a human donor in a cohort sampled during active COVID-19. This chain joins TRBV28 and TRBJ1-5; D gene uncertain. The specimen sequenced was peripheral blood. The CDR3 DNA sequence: TGTGCCAGCAGTTTTAGGAGTCGCGCGAGGCCCCAGCATTTT. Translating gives CASSFRSRARPQHF.